This T cell receptor (beta chain) derives from a study of CD8+ T cells in alopecia areata. Study-wide background: Tofacitinib ran for 6 to 18 months before 6 months off drug.

This clone was observed a single time. Its specificity is unknown. There are 13 residues in the CDR3. Germline-derived CDR1 and CDR2 are GTSNPN and SVGIG (reference sequence). Trimming stripped 2 bases from V and 3 bases from J, with 9 bases between. Notes on the study in general: Scalp repertoires also include resident alphabeta T cells from normal skin.

Reverse transcription of extracted RNA yielded cDNA, which provided the sequencing template. The assay was immunoSEQ multiplex PCR, and TCRdb's table has in-frame clones only and misses some. The sample carries about 97,000 clones, roughly 41% recorded once. Sequenced input: CD4+ T cells sorted from blood. V and J are TRBV30 and TRBJ2-3; D possibly matches TRBD1 or TRBD2 (5 bases each). The origin of this receptor is a human donor with alopecia areata. For the CDR3, the DNA is TGTGCCTGGAGTCCGGGGCATACAGATACGCAGTATTTT. It specifies CAWSPGHTDTQYF. The full variable domain, rest sourced from reference TRBV30 and TRBJ2-3, is SQTIHQWPATLVQPVGSPLSLECTVEGTSNPNLYWYRQAAGRGLQLLFYSVGIGQISSEVPQNLSASRPQDRQFILSSKKLLLSDSGFYLCAWSPGHTDTQYFGPGTRLTVL.